This entry describes one T cell receptor (beta chain). Its antigen is unidentified. Treatment denoted: some 19 received Ad26.COV2.S at low or high dose, single or two shots; roughly five received placebo; per-sample allocation not given. Collection of samples fell on day 63 after the first vaccine or placebo injection. Between the trimmed V and J ends, which lost 7 bases and 5 bases, there was a span of 6 bases. The CDR3 runs to 11 residues. This sample is drawn from a study of Ad26.COV2.S vaccination and SARS-CoV-2 variants. In the study overall: Donor was in the COV1001 Ad26.COV2.S trial arm. Study-wide results and limits: Analyses that measured TCR breadth and depth may have underestimated total T cell responses.

Repertoires were generated with immunoSEQ multiplex PCR, while TCRdb's copy carries only in-frame clones and drops some. The sample lists 300,000 to 400,000 clones; roughly 80% were seen once. The sequencing used peripheral blood, collected in a trial of Ad26.COV2.S vaccine versus placebo. This chain joins TRBV12-3 or TRBV12-4 and TRBJ2-1, with D uncertain. The receptor comes from a person between 18 and 59 years old who received the Ad26.COV2.S COVID-19 vaccine or a placebo. The CDR3 region has the DNA TGTGCCAGCACCCCCGACAATGAGCAGTTCTTC. This sequence encodes CASTPDNEQFF.